The clone carrying this T cell receptor beta chain was seen a handful of times. The antigen remains undetermined. This entry belongs to a study of response to subunit inactivated influenza vaccine. The V gene lost 0 bases and the J gene lost 4 bases, with 11 bases spanning the gap. The CDR3 has 15 residues. CDR1 and CDR2 from the germline V gene are SGHRS and YFSETQ. Overall study results and limits: The authors suggested that few new T cells are recruited per seasonal influenza vaccination.

MiXCR, run by TCRdb on the RT-PCR reads, gives a single entry per CDR3 protein. The sample consists of about 610,000 distinct CDR3 sequences, 14% of them appearing once. The sequencing used PBMCs from blood, collected about 13 days after vaccination. This sequence joins TRBV5-1 and TRBJ2-1; D not resolved. The clonotype was recovered from a man aged 50 or older who received an inactivated influenza vaccine. This CDR3 reads CASSLVPTDYNEQFF. The CDR3 DNA sequence: TGCGCCAGCAGCTTGGTACCCACAGATTACAATGAGCAGTTCTTC.